The 2 T cell receptor beta chains listed next were all sequenced from one sample in a study of neoadjuvant anti-PD-1 for oral cavity cancer. The time point was: after neoadjuvant nivolumab, at surgical resection. The table came from immunoSEQ multiplex PCR; TCRdb's copy has only in-frame clones and leaves some out. The sample has 55,000 to 75,000 clones, approximately 87% seen once; the top ten hold 2.5% to 3%. Source: PBMCs, taken after nivolumab (anti-PD-1) treatment. Every receptor here comes from a person aged 35-80 years with oral cavity squamous cell carcinoma.

The V call is TRBV11-2, the J call TRBJ2-3, with D unclear. V was cut by 5 bases and J by 5 bases, with 23 bases left in between. Per the germline V gene, CDR1 is SGHAT and CDR2 is FQNNGV. The CDR3 spans 17 residues. The CDR3 DNA sequence: TGTGCCAGCAGCCCGGACCGGATAAGAGTAAATAAAGATACGCAGTATTTT. It translates to CASSPDRIRVNKDTQYF.

The V and J genes are TRBV5-1 and TRBJ2-3; TRBD2 might be the D (6 bases). The germline V and J ends were trimmed by 1 base and 1 base, with 10 bases remaining between them. Germline loops: CDR1 SGHRS, CDR2 YFSETQ. The CDR3 length is 15 residues. The CDR3 DNA follows: TGCGCCAGCAGCTTGTTGGCGGGACGCACAGATACGCAGTATTTT. It codes for CASSLLAGRTDTQYF.